The 3 T cell receptor beta chains in this list originate from one sample, sequenced in a study of blood T cells in healthy people across ages. With a J-beta primer mix and a sample-barcoded 5' primer, a second PCR ran about 7 to 11 cycles. TCRdb re-called the 5' RACE reads with MiXCR, one entry per CDR3 protein. This sample carries 1.5 million to 2 million distinct CDR3 sequences, under 30% of them seen once, and the ten largest clones take 7.7%. The source material was blood. These receptors came from a woman in her 30s in good health.

The chain is built from TRBV5-4 and TRBJ1-1; weak D call: TRBD1 (5 bases). The CDR3 extends over 12 amino acids. V lost 4 bases and J 6 bases, leaving 10 bases between the germline ends. CDR1 and CDR2 (germline): SGHNT, YYREEE (reference sequence). CDR3 DNA: TGTGCCAGCAGCCTTGGGGACGCTGAAGCTTTCTTT. Protein product: CASSLGDAEAFF.

This clonotype has ten or more counts. The chain couples TRBV4-1 to TRBJ2-5; 10 positions match TRBD2. Per germline, CDR1 MGHRA and CDR2 YSYEKL. V gave up 4 bases and J gave up 4 bases; unmatched junction bases: 6. This CDR3 has 15 amino acids. The CDR3 bases are TGCGCCAGCAGCCCGAATAGCGGGGGGAGAGAGACCCAGTACTTC. It is translated as CASSPNSGGRETQYF.

The sample holds many counts of this clonotype. The rearrangement links TRBV7-8 to TRBJ2-7; 8 bases agree with TRBD1. CDR3 length equals 14 residues. V trimming: 5 bases; J trimming: 2 bases; junction bases outside the gene matches: 5. Per the germline V gene, CDR1 is SGHVS and CDR2 is FQNEAQ. CDR3 in amino acids: CASSPQGGTYEQYF. CDR3 nucleotide sequence: TGTGCCAGCAGCCCACAGGGGGGCACCTACGAGCAGTACTTC.